The 9 T cell receptor beta chains listed next were all sequenced from one sample in a study of T-cell reconstitution after alpha-beta-depleted transplantation in children. Unique molecular identifiers were built into the TCRbeta library. Via MiXCR, TCRdb re-called the PCR reads, giving one row per CDR3 protein. The sample comprises hundreds of thousands of distinct CDR3 sequences, approximately 12% of which are singletons, and around 5.8% rests with the top ten. Specimen: PBMCs from the stem cell graft donor, collected from the stem cell graft. Every receptor here comes from a human donor who donated a stem cell graft to a child with combined immunodeficiency.

This chain links TRBV13 with TRBJ2-4; 7 nucleotides match TRBD1. The CDR3 runs to 15 residues. V trimming: 2 bases; J trimming: 8 bases; junction bases outside the gene matches: 9. The V gene's germline CDR1 is PRHDT and CDR2 FYEKMQ (reference sequence). This CDR3 reads CASSLRGGTPDIQYF. Written as DNA, the CDR3 is TGTGCCAGCAGCTTAAGAGGGGGCACTCCGGACATTCAGTACTTC.

The CDR3 nucleotides read TGTGCCACCAGCAACCCCAAAACAGGGAACACCGGGGAGCTGTTTTTT. Translating it yields CATSNPKTGNTGELFF. The chain joins TRBV15 to TRBJ2-2, with a weak D call TRBD1 (5 bases). Trimming took off 4 bases at V and 1 base at J, with 13 bases between the two ends. Germline loops: CDR1 LNHNV, CDR2 YYDKDF (reference sequence). The CDR3 contains 16 residues.

This clonotype was seen ten or more times. The genes are TRBV6-5 and TRBJ2-7; 9 bases are a match to TRBD2. Germline V gives CDR1 MNHEY, CDR2 SVGAGI. The ends lost 2 bases at V and 0 bases at J; junction bases unmatched: 2. CDR3 length: 15 amino acids. The CDR3 bases are TGTGCCAGCAGTTACCTAGCGGGGAGCTCCTACGAGCAGTACTTC. Residues: CASSYLAGSSYEQYF.

The genes are TRBV12-3 or TRBV12-4 and TRBJ2-7, with 7 bases aligning to TRBD2. The CDR3 totals 15 residues. Trimming cost V 3 bases and J 9 bases; bases outside gene matches: 14. CDR3 region: CASSLGGDPWLGQYF. Here the CDR3 DNA reads TGTGCCAGCAGTTTGGGGGGGGATCCGTGGCTTGGGCAGTACTTC.

J is TRBJ2-5 and V is TRBV6-5; possibly TRBD2 for D (5 bases). The CDR3 runs 15 residues. The V end was cut by 2 bases, the J end by 5 bases, with 15 bases between. CDR1 and CDR2 (germline): MNHEY, SVGAGI. CDR3 sequence reads: CASSYEGLIGETQYF. The CDR3 coding sequence is TGTGCCAGCAGTTACGAGGGTCTCATAGGGGAGACCCAGTACTTC.

This clonotype has more than one count but fewer than ten. V and J are TRBV12-3 or TRBV12-4 and TRBJ2-3; 15 bases line up with TRBD2. V lost 6 bases and J lost 4; bases outside the gene matches: 11. CDR3 length equals 18 residues. CDR3 protein: CASSLPTGLAGGADTQYF. In DNA form, the CDR3 reads TGTGCCAGCAGCTTGCCGACCGGACTAGCGGGAGGGGCAGATACGCAGTATTTT.

The J gene is TRBJ1-6, the V gene TRBV9; tentative D call: TRBD1 (5 bases). Germline V gene data show CDR1 as SGDLS and CDR2 as YYNGEE. The germline V and J ends were trimmed by 2 bases and 8 bases, with 11 bases remaining between them. This CDR3 contains 14 residues. CDR3 nucleotides: TGTGCCAGCAGCGTCGGGGGAGAGTATTCACCCCTCCACTTT. It specifies CASSVGGEYSPLHF.

This clonotype occurred once. V is TRBV7-6 and J is TRBJ2-7, with 10 nucleotides matching TRBD2. The V gene end was trimmed by 5 bases and the J gene end by 2 bases; junction bases not matched to a gene: 9. The germline V gene has CDR1 SGHVS and CDR2 FNYEAQ. The length of the CDR3 is 16 residues. The CDR3 DNA reads as TGTGCCAGCAGCCCTTCTACTAGCGGGGCCGCCTACGAGCAGTACTTC. Its translation: CASSPSTSGAAYEQYF.

This clonotype turned up a few times. V usage is TRBV6-5 and J usage is TRBJ2-7, with 9 nucleotides matching TRBD1. CDR1 is MNHEY and CDR2 is SVGAGI in the germline V gene. The V gene end was trimmed by 0 bases and the J gene end by 7 bases; junction bases not matched to a gene: 13. This CDR3 is built from 17 residues. The DNA of the CDR3 is TGTGCCAGCAGTTACTCCCCCCCACAACAGGGGGCGGGGGAGCAGTACTTC. It codes for CASSYSPPQQGAGEQYF.